This T cell receptor beta chain was sequenced for a study of T-cell memory formation after mild COVID-19 (dated by TCRdb to the early 2020s). For the study in its entirety: TCR sequence clusters from the two donors were found to be largely donor specific. The cohort comprised two young, previously healthy adult volunteers, one female and one male. In two donors, T-cell clones that expanded and contracted after mild COVID-19 were followed by sequencing TCRalpha and TCRbeta repertoires longitudinally. Results the study describes overall, beyond this receptor: From day 15 to 85, contracting clones showed balanced CD4/CD8 phenotypes, whereas a second wave of clones that expanded from day 15 to 37 leaned towards CD4+. Only two mild cases were covered by the study, and larger cohorts that include severe cases with pre-infection samples were considered necessary. Some responding clones were detected in pre-infection memory, which suggested that pre-existing cross-reactive memory T cells had joined the SARS-CoV-2 response. Contracting CD4+ clones turned up mainly in the CM and EM memory subsets, whereas EMRA was where CD8+ clones were enriched. The second-wave clones that peaked on day 37 were not confirmed to be SARS-CoV-2 specific.

To note about this clonotype: Its antigen has not been determined. It has no much larger one-base neighbor in the sample; base qualities were not kept.

Ficoll-Paque density gradient centrifugation was the method used to isolate PBMCs. CDR1 and CDR2, looked up from the germline V gene (reference sequence), are SEHNR and FQNEAQ. Trimming at the junction amounts to 3 bases on V and 8 bases on J, and the germline ends lie 23 bases apart. The CDR3 goes from the cysteine to the phenylalanine over 18 residues. The kept DNA is CDR3 alone, 54 bases in frame from the first base. TCRdb records Illumina NovaSeq 6000 as the sequencer. TCRalpha and TCRbeta cDNA libraries were constructed by 5'RACE with constant-segment primers, with sample barcodes and unique molecular identifiers being introduced. RNA was extracted from every sample with Trizol reagent. Library amplification was performed in two PCR steps, and a second sample barcode and Illumina TruSeq adapters were introduced in the second step. The libraries were sequenced on an Illumina NovaSeq using 2 x 150 bp paired-end reads. Per the authors' processing: Demultiplexing of reads and collapsing into UMI-guided consensus sequences were performed with migec v1.2.7. Using mixcr v2.1.11, UMI consensuses were aligned to TRA and TRB V and J templates and then assembled into clonotypes. A clonotype was counted as expanded or contracted only if both edgeR and NoisET called the change significant, with noise models trained on biological replicates. For edgeR calls, the thresholds were a false discovery rate-adjusted p below 0.01 and a log2 fold-change of 1. As an exploratory analysis of dynamics, max-normalized trajectories of the 1000 most abundant clonotypes were examined by PCA with hierarchical clustering. The CD4 or CD8 phenotype of responding clones was assigned using the separately sequenced CD4+ and CD8+ repertoires. TCRdb reanalyzed the raw reads on its own, using fastp at Q25 for trimming and MiXCR for clone calling, and kept in-frame beta chains. A single entry per CDR3 protein holds the most common genes and DNA from its merged rows. The V and J calls come from TCRdb's annotation, not from the publication. This sample gives about 240,000 distinct CDR3 sequences in total; 8.5% to 9.5% of them show up just once. The ten largest clones capture 22% of the sample.

The chain joins TRBV7-9 to TRBJ1-6; the D gene cannot be resolved reliably. The sequence was obtained from a young man who had mild COVID-19 (a few samples of this study predate the infection). The sample titles of this study are shuffled in the database, so cell type and time point are left out; the donor was told from shared clones. The sequencing input was PBMCs or a T cell subset sorted from them (not recorded which). Here is the DNA: TGTGCCAGCAGCTTTGCGGGGTATGACGTAAATAAAGATTCACCCCTCCACTTT. Translated, it gives CASSFAGYDVNKDSPLHF. Reference TRBV7-9 and TRBJ1-6 proteins supply the regions before and after the CDR3; the full variable domain is: DTGVSQNPRHKITKRGQNVTFRCDPISEHNRLYWYRQTLGQGPEFLTYFQNEAQLEKSRLLSDRFSAERPKGSFSTLEIQRTEQGDSAMYLCASSFAGYDVNKDSPLHFGNGTRLTVT.